A single sample is the source of the 22 T cell receptor beta chains below, sequenced in a study of cytomegalovirus exposure and HLA in healthy donors. This PCR relied on a set of 60 Vbeta primers and 13 Jbeta primers. Assay used: immunoSEQ multiplex PCR; TCRdb lists only in-frame clones, some missing. The sample carries around 93,000 clones, over 65% recorded once. The material sequenced was PBMCs. These TCRs come from a man aged 45-65 years in good health and CMV-seronegative.

The rearrangement uses TRBV10-3 and TRBJ1-1, with D perhaps matching TRBD1 (6 bases). The CDR3 runs 17 residues. Germline V gene lookup returns CDR1 ENHRY and CDR2 SYGVKD. Trimming left V 0 bases short and J 0 bases short, with 14 bases between. The CDR3 loop reads CAISESRGTDMNTEAFF. CDR3 nucleotides: TGTGCCATCAGTGAGTCGAGGGGGACGGATATGAACACTGAAGCTTTCTTT.

The chain uses TRBV21-1 and TRBJ2-5; the listed D gene, TRBD2, was not tested against the DNA. TRBV21-1 is shown as a pseudogene. CDR3 length equals 16 residues. CDR3 region: CASSSSPGEGEETQYF. For the CDR3, the DNA is TGTGCCAGCAGCTCGAGTCCTGGGGAGGGCGAAGAGACCCAGTACTTC.

This clone has more than one count but fewer than ten. The V gene is TRBV28, the J gene TRBJ2-1, with 12 bases aligning to TRBD2. CDR3 length: 15 residues. V shed 5 bases and J 4 bases; nucleotides not matched to a gene: 3. Germline loops: CDR1 MDHEN, CDR2 SYDVKM. In nucleotides, the CDR3 is TGTGCCAGCAGTCTTCTAGCGGGAGGGTACAATGAGCAGTTCTTC. Translating gives CASSLLAGGYNEQFF. The entire variable domain, with the rest obtained from reference TRBV28 and TRBJ2-1, is as follows: DVKVTQSSRYLVKRTGEKVFLECVQDMDHENMFWYRQDPGLGLRLIYFSYDVKMKEKGDIPEGYSVSREKKERFSLILESASTNQTSMYLCASSLLAGGYNEQFFGPGTRLTVL.

This chain connects TRBV4-1 to TRBJ2-5; 8 bases align to TRBD2. The CDR3 is made up of 15 amino acids. J gave up 2 bases and V 3 bases, and 5 bases lay outside the gene matches. The germline V gene has CDR1 MGHRA and CDR2 YSYEKL. This CDR3 is CASSQPGTSQETQYF. CDR3 DNA: TGCGCCAGCAGCCAGCCGGGGACTAGTCAAGAGACCCAGTACTTC.

V usage is TRBV5-1 and J usage is TRBJ1-2; TRBD1 matches at 10 bases. Germline V gene sequence: CDR1 SGHRS, CDR2 YFSETQ. Trimming cost V 0 bases and J 6 bases; bases outside gene matches: 5. The CDR3 is made up of 15 amino acids. CDR3 in amino acids: CASSLVTGGGHGYTF. The CDR3 DNA follows: TGCGCCAGCAGCTTGGTGACAGGGGGCGGTCATGGCTACACCTTC. The full variable domain, completed using reference TRBV5-1 and TRBJ1-2, is KAGVTQTPRYLIKTRGQQVTLSCSPISGHRSVSWYQQTPGQGLQFLFEYFSETQRNKGNFPGRFSGRQFSNSRSEMNVSTLELGDSALYLCASSLVTGGGHGYTFGSGTRLTVV.

This clone occurred once. The CDR3 DNA reads as TGCAGCGTCAAACTGAGGGTAAAAGAGACCCAGTACTTC. This gives the protein CSVKLRVKETQYF. This chain uses TRBV29-1 with TRBJ2-5; a possible D gene is TRBD2 (5 bases). CDR1 SQVTM and CDR2 ANQGSEA come from the germline V gene. CDR3 length: 13 residues. Trimming shortened V by 6 bases and J by 3 bases, and 14 bases separated the two germline ends. Drawing the rest from reference TRBV29-1 and TRBJ2-5, the complete variable domain is SAVISQKPSRDICQRGTSLTIQCQVDSQVTMMFWYRQQPGQSLTLIATANQGSEATYESGFVIDKFPISRPNLTFSTLTVSNMSPEDSSIYLCSVKLRVKETQYFGPGTRLLVL.

The J gene is TRBJ1-1, the V gene TRBV29-1, with unresolved D. CDR3 size: 13 residues. The germline gives CDR1 SQVTM, CDR2 ANQGSEA. V was trimmed by 7 bases and J by 8 bases, leaving 20 bases between them. This chain's CDR3 is CSAAPGPGGEAFF. CDR3 coding DNA: TGCAGCGCCGCCCCCGGGCCGGGAGGCGAAGCTTTCTTT.

The CDR3 sequence is CASSERHLQETQYF. In nucleotides, the CDR3 is TGTGCCAGCAGTGAAAGACACCTCCAAGAGACCCAGTACTTC. The rearrangement uses TRBV25-1 and TRBJ2-5; D is ambiguous. This CDR3 region has 14 residues. The germline V gene encodes CDR1 MGHDK and CDR2 SYGVNS. The germline V and J ends were trimmed by 2 bases and 1 base, with 8 bases remaining between them.

There are a few counts of this clone. The V call is TRBV19, the J call TRBJ1-1, with a weak D call TRBD1 (5 bases). CDR1 and CDR2 from the germline V gene are LNHDA and SQIVND (reference sequence). The V end was cut by 5 bases, the J end by 4 bases, with 17 bases between. The CDR3 is 15 amino acids. This CDR3 is CASSPMVGGFTEAFF. The CDR3 DNA follows: TGTGCCAGTAGTCCAATGGTTGGGGGGTTCACTGAAGCTTTCTTT.

V gene TRBV28 combines with J gene TRBJ1-1; a weak D match, TRBD1 (5 bases). V shed 10 bases and J shed 7 bases, with 13 bases lying between them. Germline V gene lookup returns CDR1 MDHEN and CDR2 SYDVKM. This CDR3 has 11 residues. The CDR3 region has the DNA TGTGCCACTATGACAGAAGGTGAAGCTTTCTTT. Translated, it gives CATMTEGEAFF.

V and J are TRBV9 and TRBJ1-1; D gene uncertain. Trimming pared 0 bases from V and 7 bases from J, leaving 13 bases between. The CDR3 totals 14 residues. Germline CDR1 and CDR2: SGDLS and YYNGEE. The CDR3 is CASSVGVGGSEAFF. Written as DNA, the CDR3 is TGTGCCAGCAGCGTAGGCGTTGGAGGGAGTGAAGCTTTCTTT.

This clone occurred once. The chain has TRBV28 and TRBJ2-3, with TRBD1 matching over 8 bases. The germline gives CDR1 MDHEN, CDR2 SYDVKM. The CDR3 runs to 16 residues. The junction had 12 bases not matched to a gene; V was cut back by 7 bases and J by 3 bases. CDR3 sequence (DNA): TGTGCCAGCATCAAAGGTTGGACAGGGAGGACAGATACGCAGTATTTT. Its protein product is CASIKGWTGRTDTQYF.

V gene TRBV2 combines with J gene TRBJ2-7; 8 bases are a match to TRBD2. The CDR3 extends over 14 amino acids. The J segment lost 4 bases and the V segment lost 4 bases, leaving 6 bases of the junction unmatched. CDR1 and CDR2 from the germline V gene are SNHLY and FYNNEI. CDR3: CASSGTSRKYEQYF. CDR3 sequence (DNA): TGTGCCAGCAGTGGGACTAGCAGAAAGTACGAGCAGTACTTC.

The J gene is TRBJ1-5, the V gene TRBV28; 7 positions agree with TRBD1. V dropped 4 bases and J dropped 4; count of bases not matched to a gene: 7. The CDR3 consists of 15 residues. Germline loops: CDR1 MDHEN, CDR2 SYDVKM. DNA of the CDR3: TGTGCCAGCAGTTCCGGGGCAGGGGGGAATCAGCCCCAGCATTTT. Translated: CASSSGAGGNQPQHF.

This chain connects TRBV30 to TRBJ2-7; possibly TRBD1 for D (5 bases). Germline assignment: CDR1 GTSNPN and CDR2 SVGIG (reference sequence). V was clipped by 1 base and J by 2 bases, with 12 bases between them. This CDR3 contains 14 residues. In DNA form, the CDR3 reads TGTGCCTGGAGTGGCACAGGTATAGCCTACGAGCAGTACTTC. This codes for CAWSGTGIAYEQYF.

J is TRBJ1-2 and V is TRBV15; D is unresolved. Germline CDR1 and CDR2: LNHNV and YYDKDF (reference sequence). V lost 0 bases and J 4 bases, leaving 6 bases between the germline ends. The CDR3 covers 13 residues. In nucleotides, the CDR3 is TGTGCCACCAGCAGAGATTCGGTCTATGGCTACACCTTC. This sequence encodes CATSRDSVYGYTF.

The chain recombines TRBV7-2 with TRBJ2-7, with 8 bases identical to TRBD1. The CDR3 covers 15 residues. Trimming cost V 1 base and J 6 bases; bases outside gene matches: 8. CDR1 SGHTA and CDR2 FQGNSA come from the germline V gene. CDR3 sequence: CASSLGTGSPREQYF. In DNA, the CDR3 is TGTGCCAGCAGCTTAGGGACAGGGTCCCCTCGCGAGCAGTACTTC.

The sample holds a few counts of this clone. The V gene is TRBV2, the J gene TRBJ2-1; no clear D. V was pared by 4 bases and J by 0 bases, with 10 bases between. CDR3 length: 15 residues. Germline loops: CDR1 SNHLY, CDR2 FYNNEI. CDR3 nucleotides: TGTGCCAGCAGTGCCTCGGTATCCTCCTACAATGAGCAGTTCTTC. Translation gives CASSASVSSYNEQFF.

This rearrangement joins TRBV6-6 to TRBJ2-3; TRBD1 agrees at 7 bases. This CDR3 has 13 amino acids. V was pared by 5 bases and J by 6 bases, with 5 bases of the junction left unmatched. In germline, CDR1 is MNHNY, CDR2 SVGAGI (reference sequence). This CDR3 reads CASSTDREDTQYF. DNA of the CDR3: TGTGCCAGCAGTACCGACAGGGAGGATACGCAGTATTTT.

The CDR3 DNA is TGTGCCAGCAGTGAGATGAGAGGACAGGGTAATACCTTC. Protein product: CASSEMRGQGNTF. The gene calls are TRBV6-1 and TRBJ1-2; 8 bases align to TRBD1. The CDR3 is made up of 13 amino acids. Germline V gives CDR1 MNHNS, CDR2 SASEGT. Losses at the gene ends were 3 bases for V and 14 bases for J; bases not matched to a gene: 11.

This clone was observed a few times. The V and J genes are TRBV27 and TRBJ2-1; D may be TRBD1 (6 bases). Germline assignment: CDR1 MNHEY and CDR2 SMNVEV (reference sequence). V was shortened by 7 bases and J by 8 bases, with 24 bases between the two germline ends. The CDR3 loop spans 16 amino acids. The CDR3 loop reads CASTHNPPSRGDEQFF. Written as DNA, the CDR3 is TGTGCCAGCACCCATAATCCACCGAGCAGGGGTGATGAGCAGTTCTTC.

The chain carries TRBV7-6 and TRBJ1-1; 8 bases agree with TRBD1. Looked up from germline, CDR1 is SGHVS and CDR2 is FNYEAQ. V was clipped by 5 bases and J by 1 base; unmatched bases: 6. The CDR3 is made up of 15 amino acids. The CDR3 is CASSPGGTGNTEAFF. In DNA form, the CDR3 reads TGTGCCAGCAGCCCCGGGGGGACAGGGAACACTGAAGCTTTCTTT.